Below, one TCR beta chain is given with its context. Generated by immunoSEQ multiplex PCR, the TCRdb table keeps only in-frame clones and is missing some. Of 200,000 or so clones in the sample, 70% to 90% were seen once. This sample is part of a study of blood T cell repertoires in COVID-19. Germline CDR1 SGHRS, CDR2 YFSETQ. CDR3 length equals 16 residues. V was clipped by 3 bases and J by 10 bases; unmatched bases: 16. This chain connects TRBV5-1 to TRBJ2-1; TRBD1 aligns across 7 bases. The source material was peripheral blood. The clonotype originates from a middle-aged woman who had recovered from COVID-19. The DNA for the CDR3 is TGCGCCAGCAGCTCCGTGAAGACAGGGCCTGCGGACGAGCAGTTCTTC. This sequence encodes CASSSVKTGPADEQFF.